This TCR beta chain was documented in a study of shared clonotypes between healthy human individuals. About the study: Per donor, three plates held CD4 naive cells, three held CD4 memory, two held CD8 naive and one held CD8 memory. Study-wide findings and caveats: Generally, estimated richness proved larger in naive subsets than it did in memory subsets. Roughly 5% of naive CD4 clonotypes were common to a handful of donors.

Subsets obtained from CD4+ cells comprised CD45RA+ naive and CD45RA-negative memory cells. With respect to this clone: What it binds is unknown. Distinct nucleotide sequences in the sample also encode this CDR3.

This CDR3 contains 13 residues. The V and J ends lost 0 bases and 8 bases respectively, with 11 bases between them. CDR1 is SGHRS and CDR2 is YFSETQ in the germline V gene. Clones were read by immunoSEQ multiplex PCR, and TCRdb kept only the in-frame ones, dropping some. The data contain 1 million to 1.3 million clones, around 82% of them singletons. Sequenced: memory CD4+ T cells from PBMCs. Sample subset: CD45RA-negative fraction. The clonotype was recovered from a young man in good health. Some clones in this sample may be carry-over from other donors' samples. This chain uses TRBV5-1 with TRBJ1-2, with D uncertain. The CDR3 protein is CASSLAGSGGYTF. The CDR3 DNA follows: TGCGCCAGCAGCTTGGCCGGGTCGGGCGGCTACACCTTC.